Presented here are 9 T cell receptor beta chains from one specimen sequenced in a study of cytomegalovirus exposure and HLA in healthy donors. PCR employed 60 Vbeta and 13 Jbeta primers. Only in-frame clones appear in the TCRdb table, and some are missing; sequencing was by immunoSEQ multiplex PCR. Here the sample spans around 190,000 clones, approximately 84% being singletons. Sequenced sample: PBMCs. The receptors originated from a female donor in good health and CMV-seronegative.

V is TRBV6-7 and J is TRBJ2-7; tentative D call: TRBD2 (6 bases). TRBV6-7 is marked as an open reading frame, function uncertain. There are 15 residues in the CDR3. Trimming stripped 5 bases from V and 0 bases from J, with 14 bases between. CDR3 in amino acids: CASSEAGGSSYEQYF. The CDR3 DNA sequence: TGTGCCAGCAGTGAAGCAGGAGGGAGCTCCTACGAGCAGTACTTC.

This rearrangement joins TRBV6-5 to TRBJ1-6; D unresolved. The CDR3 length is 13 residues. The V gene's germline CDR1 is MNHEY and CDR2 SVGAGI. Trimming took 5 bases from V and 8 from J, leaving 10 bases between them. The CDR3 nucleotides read TGTGCCAGCAGTACTAACGGTGATTCACCCCTCCACTTT. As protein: CASSTNGDSPLHF.

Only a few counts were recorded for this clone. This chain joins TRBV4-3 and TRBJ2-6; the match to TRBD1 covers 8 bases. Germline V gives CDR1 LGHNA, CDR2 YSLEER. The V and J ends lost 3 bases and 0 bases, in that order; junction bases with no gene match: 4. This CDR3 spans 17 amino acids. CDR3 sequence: CASSQGTGGSGANVLTF. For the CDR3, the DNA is TGCGCCAGCAGCCAGGGCACAGGGGGCTCTGGGGCCAACGTCCTGACTTTC.

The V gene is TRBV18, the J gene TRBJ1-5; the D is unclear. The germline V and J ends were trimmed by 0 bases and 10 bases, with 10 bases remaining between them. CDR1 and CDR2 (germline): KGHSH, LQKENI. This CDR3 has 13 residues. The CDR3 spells CASSPPGGLPQHF. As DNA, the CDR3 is TGTGCCAGCTCACCACCTGGTGGCCTCCCCCAGCATTTT.

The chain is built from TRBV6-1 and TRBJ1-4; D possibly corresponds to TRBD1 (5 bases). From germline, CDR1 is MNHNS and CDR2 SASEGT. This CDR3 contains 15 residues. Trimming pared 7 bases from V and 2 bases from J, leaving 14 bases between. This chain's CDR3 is CASKGQGSTNEKLFF. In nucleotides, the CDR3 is TGTGCCAGCAAGGGGCAGGGCAGTACTAATGAAAAACTGTTTTTT.

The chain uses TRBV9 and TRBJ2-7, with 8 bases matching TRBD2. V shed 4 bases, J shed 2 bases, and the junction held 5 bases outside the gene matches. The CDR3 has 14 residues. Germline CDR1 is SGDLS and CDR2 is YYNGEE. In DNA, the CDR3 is TGTGCCAGCAGCATTAGCGGGACCACCTACGAGCAGTACTTC. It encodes CASSISGTTYEQYF.

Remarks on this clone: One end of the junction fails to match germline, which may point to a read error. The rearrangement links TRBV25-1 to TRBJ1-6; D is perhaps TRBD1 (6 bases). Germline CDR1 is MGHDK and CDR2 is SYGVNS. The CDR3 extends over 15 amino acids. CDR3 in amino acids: CASRRGGQDNPPLHF. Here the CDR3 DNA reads TGTGCCAGCAGGCGGGGGGGGCAGGATAATCCACCCCTTCACTTT.

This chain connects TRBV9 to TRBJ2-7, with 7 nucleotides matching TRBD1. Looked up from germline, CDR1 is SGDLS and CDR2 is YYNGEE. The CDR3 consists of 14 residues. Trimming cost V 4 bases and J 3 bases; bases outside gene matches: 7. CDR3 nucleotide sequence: TGTGCCAGCAGCCCTTGGACAGGAGGCTACGAGCAGTACTTC. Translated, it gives CASSPWTGGYEQYF.

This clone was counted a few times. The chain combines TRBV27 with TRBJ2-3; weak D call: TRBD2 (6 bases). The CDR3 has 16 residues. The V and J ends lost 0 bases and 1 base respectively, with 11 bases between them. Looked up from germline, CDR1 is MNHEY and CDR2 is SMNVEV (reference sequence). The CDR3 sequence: CASSLSGRSGTDTQYF. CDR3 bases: TGTGCCAGCAGTTTATCAGGGAGGTCGGGCACAGATACGCAGTATTTT.